This T cell receptor beta chain comes out of a study of cytotoxic CD8 clonotypes in ibrutinib-treated CLL. The wider study: Across the patients, some eleven were relapsed/refractory, 15 treatment-naive and some 17 IGHV unmutated. Study-level points and caveats: Circulating CD8+ T-cell counts were tracked by baseline clonality, which exceeded that of age-matched healthy donors.

Points on this clone: Its antigen is still unknown.

The CDR3 totals 16 residues. CDR1 LGHNA and CDR2 YNFKEQ come from the germline V gene. V shed 4 bases and J shed 6 bases, with 19 bases lying between them. Some clones are missing from TCRdb's copy, which holds only in-frame ones; the method was immunoSEQ multiplex PCR. The sample includes 50,000 to 60,000 clones, around four fifths seen only once; the top ten take about 20%. The chain is built from TRBV4-2 and TRBJ2-1, with a weak D call TRBD2 (6 bases). The TCR originated in a human donor with chronic lymphocytic leukemia. This sample comprised PBMCs, obtained after 24 months of ibrutinib treatment. This CDR3 reads CASSPRGMGGPNEQFF. As DNA, the CDR3 is TGTGCCAGCAGCCCCCGGGGGATGGGCGGTCCCAATGAGCAGTTCTTC.